This T cell receptor beta chain was recovered during a study of PD-1 blockade in classical Hodgkin lymphoma. V shed 3 bases, J shed 5 bases, and the junction held 8 bases outside the gene matches. The CDR3 contains 16 residues. CDR1 LNHDA and CDR2 SQIVND come from the germline V gene (reference sequence). Some clones are missing from TCRdb's copy, which holds only in-frame ones; the method was immunoSEQ multiplex PCR. This sample has 20,000 to 25,000 clones; around 82% occur once, and the top ten carry roughly a sixth. Findings and caveats of the study: The study reported lower baseline TCR diversity in newly diagnosed patients than in healthy donors. Whoever responded completely had baseline diversity much like that seen in newly diagnosed patients.

After autologous stem cell transplantation all patients relapsed, and prior brentuximab vedotin exposure differed between cohorts. As concerns this clone: The antigen is not known.

The sequencing here drew on peripheral blood mononuclear cells (PBMCs), taken before the second cycle of nivolumab. The chain uses TRBV19 and TRBJ2-2; 8 positions match TRBD2. The sequence was collected from a human donor with classical Hodgkin lymphoma. CDR3 region: CASSIPGLADTGELFF. The CDR3 coding sequence is TGTGCCAGTAGTATCCCCGGACTAGCAGATACCGGGGAGCTGTTTTTT.